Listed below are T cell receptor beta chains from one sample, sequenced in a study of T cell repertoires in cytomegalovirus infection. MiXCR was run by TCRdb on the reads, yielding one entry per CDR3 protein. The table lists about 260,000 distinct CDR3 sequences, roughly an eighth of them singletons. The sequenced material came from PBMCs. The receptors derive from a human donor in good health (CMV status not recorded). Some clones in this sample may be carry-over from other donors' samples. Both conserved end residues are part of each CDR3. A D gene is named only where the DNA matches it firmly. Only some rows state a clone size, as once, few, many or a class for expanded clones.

DNA: TGTGCCAGCTCACCACTGGAGATAAAAGAGACCCAGTACTTC; CDR3: CASSPLEIKETQYF; J: TRBJ2-5; V: TRBV18; size: -; D: -
DNA: TGTGCCAGCAGTTTACTAGAGTATAATTCACCCCTCCACTTT; CDR3: CASSLLEYNSPLHF; J: TRBJ1-6; V: TRBV28; size: many; D: -
DNA: TGCAGCGTTGGACCGAGGGAGAGCTCCTACAATGAGCAGTTCTTC; CDR3: CSVGPRESSYNEQFF; J: TRBJ2-1; V: TRBV29-1; size: -; D: -
DNA: TGCAGTGCTAGAGCCCAACTAGAATCTAACATTCAGTACTTC; CDR3: CSARAQLESNIQYF; J: TRBJ2-4; V: TRBV20-1; size: few; D: -
DNA: TGTGCCAGCAGCATGGACAGGTCGAACTATGGCTACACCTTC; CDR3: CASSMDRSNYGYTF; J: TRBJ1-2; V: TRBV12-3/TRBV12-4; size: few; D: TRBD1
DNA: TGTGCCACCAGCACCGGGGACCACAATGAGCAGTTCTTC; CDR3: CATSTGDHNEQFF; J: TRBJ2-1; V: TRBV15; size: -; D: -
DNA: TGTGCCAGCAGCCCGCTCGGCAGGGCCCATGGCTACACCTTC; CDR3: CASSPLGRAHGYTF; J: TRBJ1-2; V: TRBV7-6; size: many; D: -
DNA: TGTGCCAGCGGACCGGGACAGAAGTACTTC; CDR3: CASGPGQKYF; J: TRBJ2-4; V: TRBV19; size: -; D: TRBD1
DNA: TGTGCCAGCAGCCGGGACAGGGTGAGCTCCTACGAGCAGTACTTC; CDR3: CASSRDRVSSYEQYF; J: TRBJ2-7; V: TRBV7-9; size: many; D: TRBD1
DNA: TGTGCCAGCAGCGGTACGGACCGCTCCTACGAGCAGTACTTC; CDR3: CASSGTDRSYEQYF; J: TRBJ2-7; V: TRBV7-9; size: many; D: -
DNA: TGTGCCATTATAGGGTCGTCTGAAGCTTTCTTT; CDR3: CAIIGSSEAFF; J: TRBJ1-1; V: TRBV19; size: few; D: -
DNA: TGTGCCAGCACGGGGGGGGCGACCCAGTACTTC; CDR3: CASTGGATQYF; J: TRBJ2-5; V: TRBV7-2; size: many; D: TRBD2
DNA: TGCAGTGCCCGCCAAAATCAAGAGACCCAGTACTTC; CDR3: CSARQNQETQYF; J: TRBJ2-5; V: TRBV20-1; size: -; D: -
DNA: TGCAGTGCGTTGGGCGGCCGTACCCAAACTGGGGCCAACGTCCTGACTTTC; CDR3: CSALGGRTQTGANVLTF; J: TRBJ2-6; V: TRBV20-1; size: -; D: -
DNA: TGTGCCAGCAGGACAGGGTTGTGGCCCCAGCATTTT; CDR3: CASRTGLWPQHF; J: TRBJ1-5; V: TRBV12-3/TRBV12-4; size: -; D: TRBD1
DNA: TGTGCCAGCAGCTTAGAAAGGCGAACCGGGGAGCTGTTTTTT; CDR3: CASSLERRTGELFF; J: TRBJ2-2; V: TRBV11-2; size: -; D: -
DNA: TGTGCCAGCAGCCCACGACTAGCGGGAGCCAATGAGCAGTTCTTC; CDR3: CASSPRLAGANEQFF; J: TRBJ2-1; V: TRBV7-6; size: many; D: TRBD2
DNA: TGTGCCAGCAGCCCCGGACTAGCGGGAGGGGCAGATACGCAGTATTTT; CDR3: CASSPGLAGGADTQYF; J: TRBJ2-3; V: TRBV6-2/TRBV6-3; size: many; D: TRBD2
DNA: TGCAGCGTGACGGACGGAAACAATGAGCAGTTCTTC; CDR3: CSVTDGNNEQFF; J: TRBJ2-1; V: TRBV29-1; size: few; D: -
DNA: TGTGCCAGCAGCTTTTCAGTTTGGGCCGGCTACACCTTC; CDR3: CASSFSVWAGYTF; J: TRBJ1-2; V: TRBV7-9; size: many; D: -
DNA: TGTGCCAGCAGCCACCGGACCAGCGCCAATGAGCAGTTCTTC; CDR3: CASSHRTSANEQFF; J: TRBJ2-1; V: TRBV3-1; size: few; D: -
DNA: TGTGCCAGCAGCTTAGGGATCGACACTGAAGCTTTCTTT; CDR3: CASSLGIDTEAFF; J: TRBJ1-1; V: TRBV7-9; size: many; D: -
DNA: TGCAGTGCTAGGGACAGGGCTCCCGAGCAGTACTTC; CDR3: CSARDRAPEQYF; J: TRBJ2-7; V: TRBV20-1; size: few; D: TRBD1
DNA: TGTGCCAGCCGGTCAAGGGAGTCCCCTTTCTACGAGCAGTACTTC; CDR3: CASRSRESPFYEQYF; J: TRBJ2-7; V: TRBV27; size: -; D: -
DNA: TGTGCCAGTAGTACCCCCACGGTAGCGGCTAGCACAGATACGCAGTATTTT; CDR3: CASSTPTVAASTDTQYF; J: TRBJ2-3; V: TRBV19; size: -; D: -